This TCR beta chain emerged from a study of blood T cell repertoires in COVID-19. Study overall: The United States, Italy and Spain provided the acute and convalescent COVID-19 samples. The analysed material was cDNA or gDNA that came from T cells, B-cell-depleted T cells, or PBMCs.

A single count supports this clone. As processed by the authors: Amplification with reference gene primers provided the estimates of nucleated cell counts. Libraries were prepared by immunoSEQ multiplex PCR; TCRdb keeps only in-frame clonotypes and omits some of them. The V and J calls and the clone size are those of that table, but D and trimming were determined from the DNA. The sample lists approximately 120,000 clones, approximately 74% occurring once. A Seattle source enrolled patients during active infection and followed them longitudinally. Sequenced sample: peripheral blood. The source of this sequence is an elderly man with COVID-19, enrolled during active disease.

CDR3 DNA sequence: TGTGCCAGCAGCTTCAGAACTAGCTACACCGGGGAGCTGTTTTTT. It specifies CASSFRTSYTGELFF. This chain uses TRBV7-9 with TRBJ2-2, with D possibly matching TRBD2 (6 bases). V was pared by 3 bases and J by 3 bases, with 11 bases between. Per the germline V gene, CDR1 is SEHNR and CDR2 is FQNEAQ (reference sequence). This CDR3 comprises 15 residues.